Below, one T cell receptor beta chain is given with its context. Its antigen remains unidentified. These data are taken from a study of shared clonotypes between healthy human individuals. Donors comprised healthy HIV-negative adults lacking recent acute infections or vaccinations. Every contributor of samples was a Caucasian grown-up residing in Nashville, Tennessee. A CD45RA+ naive subset and a CD45RA-negative memory subset were split from CD4+ cells. Produced via immunoSEQ multiplex PCR; TCRdb's table is partial and in-frame only. Of about 2.3 million clones detected, roughly 90% appear once; the ten largest clones hold approximately 0.41%. Broader study findings: All-four-donor shared clonotypes had higher generation probabilities than non-shared clonotypes did.

The receptor was derived from a man aged 18 to 29 in good health. Some clones in this sample may be carry-over from other donors' samples. What was sequenced was naive CD4+ T cells from PBMCs. The subset: CD45RA+ positively selected.

The CDR3 DNA is TGTGCCAGCAGTCCCCCCCGGGACCGAGCCTACGAGCAGTACTTC. It codes for CASSPPRDRAYEQYF. V usage is TRBV13 and J usage is TRBJ2-7; the D call may be TRBD1 or TRBD2 (5 bases each). CDR1 is PRHDT, CDR2 FYEKMQ, per germline (reference sequence). The V and J ends lost 6 bases and 2 bases respectively, with 17 bases between them. This CDR3 comprises 15 residues.